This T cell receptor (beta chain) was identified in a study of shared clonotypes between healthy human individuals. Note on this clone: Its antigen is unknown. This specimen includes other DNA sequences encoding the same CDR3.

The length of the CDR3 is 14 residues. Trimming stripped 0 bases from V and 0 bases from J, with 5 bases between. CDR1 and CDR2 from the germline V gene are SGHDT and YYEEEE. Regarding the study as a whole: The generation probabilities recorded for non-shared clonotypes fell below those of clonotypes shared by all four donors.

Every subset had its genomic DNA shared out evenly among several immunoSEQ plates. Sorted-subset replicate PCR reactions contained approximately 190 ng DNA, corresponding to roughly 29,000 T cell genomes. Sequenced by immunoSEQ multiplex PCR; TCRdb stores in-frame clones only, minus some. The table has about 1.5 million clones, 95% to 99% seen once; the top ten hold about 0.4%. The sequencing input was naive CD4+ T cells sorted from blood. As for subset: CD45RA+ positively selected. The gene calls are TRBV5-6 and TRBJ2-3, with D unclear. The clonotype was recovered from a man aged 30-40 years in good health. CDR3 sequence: CASSLGASTDTQYF. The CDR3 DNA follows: TGTGCCAGCAGCTTGGGGGCTAGCACAGATACGCAGTATTTT.